This T cell receptor beta chain came from a study of shared clonotypes between healthy human individuals. At a deep level, the assay was run. Libraries were prepared by immunoSEQ multiplex PCR; TCRdb keeps only in-frame clonotypes and omits some of them. The table records 2 million to 2.5 million clones, about 94% of them present only once. CDR1 and CDR2 from the germline V gene are MNHNS and SASEGT. The V and J ends lost 6 bases and 5 bases respectively, with 17 bases between them. The CDR3 has 15 amino acids. The chain uses TRBV6-1 and TRBJ2-1, with a possible D match to TRBD2 (6 bases). The clonotype was recovered from a man younger than 35 in good health. The specimen was naive CD4+ T cells sorted from blood. Subset given: CD45RA+ positively selected. The CDR3 DNA is TGTGCCAGCAGGGACGGGAGATCTCTTAACAATGAGCAGTTCTTC. Encoded protein: CASRDGRSLNNEQFF.